This T cell receptor (beta chain) was recovered during a study of neurological immune-mediated disorders. CDR1 is MNHEY, CDR2 SMNVEV, per germline (reference sequence). CDR3 size: 15 residues. V lost 2 bases and J lost 3; bases outside the gene matches: 2. MiXCR, run by TCRdb on the 5' RACE reads, gives a single entry per CDR3 protein. The table includes some 57,000 distinct CDR3 sequences, roughly 3.5% detected once. This clonotype was seen many times. The clonotype originates from a woman aged 55-69 years with multiple sclerosis. The sequencing input was PBMCs. The J gene is TRBJ2-5, the V gene TRBV27, with TRBD2 identical over 11 bases. CDR3 bases: TGTGCCAGCAGTTTAGTGGGACTAGCGGAAGAGACCCAGTACTTC. Translating it yields CASSLVGLAEETQYF.